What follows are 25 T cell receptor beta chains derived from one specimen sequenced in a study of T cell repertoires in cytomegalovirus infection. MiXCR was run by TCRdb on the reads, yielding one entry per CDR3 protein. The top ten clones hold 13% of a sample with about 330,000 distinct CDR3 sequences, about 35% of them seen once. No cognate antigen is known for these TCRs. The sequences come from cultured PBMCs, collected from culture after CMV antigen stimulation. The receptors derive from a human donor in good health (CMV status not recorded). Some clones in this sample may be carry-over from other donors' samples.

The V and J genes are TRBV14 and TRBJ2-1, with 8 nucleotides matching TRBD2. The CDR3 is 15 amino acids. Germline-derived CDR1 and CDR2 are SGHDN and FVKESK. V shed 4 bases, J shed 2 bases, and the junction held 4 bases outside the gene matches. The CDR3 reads CASSRSGSAYNEQFF. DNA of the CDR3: TGTGCCAGCAGCCGAAGCGGGAGCGCCTACAATGAGCAGTTCTTC. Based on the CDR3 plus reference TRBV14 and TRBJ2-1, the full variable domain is EAGVTQFPSHSVIEKGQTVTLRCDPISGHDNLYWYRRVMGKEIKFLLHFVKESKQDESGMPNNRFLAERTGGTYSTLKVQPAELEDSGVYFCASSRSGSAYNEQFFGPGTRLTVL.

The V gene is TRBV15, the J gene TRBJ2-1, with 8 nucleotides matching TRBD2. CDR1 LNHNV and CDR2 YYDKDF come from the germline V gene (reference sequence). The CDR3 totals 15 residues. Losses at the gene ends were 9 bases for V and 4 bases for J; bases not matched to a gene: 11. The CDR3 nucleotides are TGTGCCACTTCCCCCGGACTAGCAGTGTACAATGAGCAGTTCTTC. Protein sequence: CATSPGLAVYNEQFF.

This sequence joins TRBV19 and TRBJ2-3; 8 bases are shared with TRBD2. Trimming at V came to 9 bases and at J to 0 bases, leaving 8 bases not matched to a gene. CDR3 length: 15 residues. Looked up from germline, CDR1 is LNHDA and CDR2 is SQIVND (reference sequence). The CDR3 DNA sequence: TGTGCCAGCGGACTAGCAGGAACTAGCACAGATACGCAGTATTTT. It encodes CASGLAGTSTDTQYF.

Here the CDR3 reads CASSPRVLQTQYF. The CDR3 region has the DNA TGTGCCAGCAGCCCCCGCGTACTACAGACCCAGTACTTC. The V call is TRBV7-2, the J call TRBJ2-5; D uncertain. The germline V and J ends were trimmed by 5 bases and 6 bases, with 13 bases remaining between them. Germline-derived CDR1 and CDR2 are SGHTA and FQGNSA. The CDR3 is made up of 13 amino acids.

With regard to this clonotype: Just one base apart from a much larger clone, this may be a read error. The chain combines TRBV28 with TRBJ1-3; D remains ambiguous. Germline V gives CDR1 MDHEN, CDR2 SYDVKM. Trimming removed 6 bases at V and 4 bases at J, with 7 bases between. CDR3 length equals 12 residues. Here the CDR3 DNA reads TGTGCCAGCAGCGTAAGGGGAAACACCATATATTTT. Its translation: CASSVRGNTIYF.

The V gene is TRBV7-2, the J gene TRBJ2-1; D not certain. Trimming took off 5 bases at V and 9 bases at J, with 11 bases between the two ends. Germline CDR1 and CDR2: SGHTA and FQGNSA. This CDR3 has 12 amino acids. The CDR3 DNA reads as TGTGCCAGCAGCCGCTTTATGGGTGAGCAGTTCTTC. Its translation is CASSRFMGEQFF.

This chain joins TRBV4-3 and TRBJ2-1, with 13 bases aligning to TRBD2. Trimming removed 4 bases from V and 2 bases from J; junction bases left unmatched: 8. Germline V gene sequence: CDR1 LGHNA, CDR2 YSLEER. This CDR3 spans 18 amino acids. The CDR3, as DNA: TGCGCCAGCAGCCTCCCCGGGACTAGCGGGAAAACCTACAATGAGCAGTTCTTC. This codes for CASSLPGTSGKTYNEQFF.

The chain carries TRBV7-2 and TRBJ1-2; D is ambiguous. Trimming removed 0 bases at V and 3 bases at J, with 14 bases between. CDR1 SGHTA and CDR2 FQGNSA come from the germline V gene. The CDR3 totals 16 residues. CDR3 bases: TGTGCCAGCAGCTTAGCGGCAGAGCGGCGTCACTATGGCTACACCTTC. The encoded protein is CASSLAAERRHYGYTF.

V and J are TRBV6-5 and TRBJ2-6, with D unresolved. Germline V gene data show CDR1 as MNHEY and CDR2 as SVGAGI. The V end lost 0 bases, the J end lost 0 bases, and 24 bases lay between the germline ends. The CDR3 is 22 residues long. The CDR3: CASSYSGCGRSPKISGANVLTF. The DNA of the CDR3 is TGTGCCAGCAGTTACTCGGGTTGCGGCAGGTCCCCCAAGATCTCTGGGGCCAACGTCCTGACTTTC.

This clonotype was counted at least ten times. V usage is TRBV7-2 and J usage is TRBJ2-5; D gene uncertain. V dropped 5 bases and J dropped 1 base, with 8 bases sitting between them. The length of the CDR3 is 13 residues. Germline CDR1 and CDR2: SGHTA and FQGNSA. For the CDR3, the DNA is TGTGCCAGCAGCAAAAACAGCCAAGAGACCCAGTACTTC. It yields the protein CASSKNSQETQYF.

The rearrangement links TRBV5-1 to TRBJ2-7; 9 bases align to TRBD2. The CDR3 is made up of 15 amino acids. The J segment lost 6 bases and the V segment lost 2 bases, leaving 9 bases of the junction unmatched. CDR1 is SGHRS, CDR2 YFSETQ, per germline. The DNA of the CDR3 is TGCGCCAGCAGCTTAGCGGGAGGTCCCTTACGCGAGCAGTACGTC. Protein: CASSLAGGPLREQYV.

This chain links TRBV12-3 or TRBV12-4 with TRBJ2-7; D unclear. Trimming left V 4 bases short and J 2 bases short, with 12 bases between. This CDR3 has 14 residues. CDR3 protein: CASSSPGLAYEQYF. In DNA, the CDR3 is TGTGCCAGCAGTTCTCCGGGTCTAGCCTACGAGCAGTACTTC.

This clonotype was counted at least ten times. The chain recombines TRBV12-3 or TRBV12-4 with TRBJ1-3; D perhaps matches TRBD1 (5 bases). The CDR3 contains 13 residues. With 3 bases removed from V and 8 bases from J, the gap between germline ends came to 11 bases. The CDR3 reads CASSFRGSDTIYF. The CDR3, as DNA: TGTGCCAGCAGTTTTCGGGGGAGTGACACCATATATTTT.

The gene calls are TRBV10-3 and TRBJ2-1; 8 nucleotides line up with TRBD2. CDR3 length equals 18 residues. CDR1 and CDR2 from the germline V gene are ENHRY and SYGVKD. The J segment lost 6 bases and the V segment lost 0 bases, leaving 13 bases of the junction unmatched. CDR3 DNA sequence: TGTGCCATCAGTGAGTCGAATCGGGAGGGCCGAAACCTCAATGAGCAGTTCTTC. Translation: CAISESNREGRNLNEQFF.

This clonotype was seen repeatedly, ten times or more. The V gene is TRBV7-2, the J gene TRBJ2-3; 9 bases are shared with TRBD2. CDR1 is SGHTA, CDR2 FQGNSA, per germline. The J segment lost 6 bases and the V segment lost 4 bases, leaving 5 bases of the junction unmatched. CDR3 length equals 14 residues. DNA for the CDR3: TGTGCCAGCAGCTCCTTTAGCGGGAGCGATACGCAGTATTTT. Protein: CASSSFSGSDTQYF.

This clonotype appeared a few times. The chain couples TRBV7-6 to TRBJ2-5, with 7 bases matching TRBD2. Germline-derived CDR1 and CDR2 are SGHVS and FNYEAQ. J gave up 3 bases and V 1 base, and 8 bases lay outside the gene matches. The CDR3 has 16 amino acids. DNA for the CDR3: TGTGCCAGCAGCTTAGTCACTCTAGGGACTAAAGAGACCCAGTACTTC. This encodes CASSLVTLGTKETQYF.

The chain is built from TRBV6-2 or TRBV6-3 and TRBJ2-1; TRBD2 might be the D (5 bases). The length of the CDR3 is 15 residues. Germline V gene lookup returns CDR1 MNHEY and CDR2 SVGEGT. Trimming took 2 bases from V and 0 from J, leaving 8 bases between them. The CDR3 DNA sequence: TGTGCCAGCAGTTACAACGGGGACTCCTACAATGAGCAGTTCTTC. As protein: CASSYNGDSYNEQFF.

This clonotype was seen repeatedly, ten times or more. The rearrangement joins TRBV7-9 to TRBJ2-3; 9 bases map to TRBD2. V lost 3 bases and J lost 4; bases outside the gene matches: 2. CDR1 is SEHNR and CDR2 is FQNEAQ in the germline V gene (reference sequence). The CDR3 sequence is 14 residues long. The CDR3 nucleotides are TGTGCCAGCAGCTTGGCTAGCGGGGCAGATACGCAGTATTTT. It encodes CASSLASGADTQYF.

The CDR3 here is CASSPAGLPRETQYF. Written as DNA, the CDR3 is TGTGCCAGCAGTCCTGCGGGACTCCCACGGGAGACCCAGTACTTC. The rearrangement uses TRBV12-3 or TRBV12-4 and TRBJ2-5; D is possibly TRBD2 (6 bases). V lost 5 bases and J 5 bases, leaving 18 bases between the germline ends. This CDR3 is 15 amino acids long.

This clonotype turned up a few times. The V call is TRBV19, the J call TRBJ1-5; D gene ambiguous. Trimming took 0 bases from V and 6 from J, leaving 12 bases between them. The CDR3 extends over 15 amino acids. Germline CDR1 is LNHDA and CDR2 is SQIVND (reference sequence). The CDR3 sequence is CASSIDPSTGQPQHF. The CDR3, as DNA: TGTGCCAGTAGTATAGATCCCTCGACTGGTCAGCCCCAGCATTTT.

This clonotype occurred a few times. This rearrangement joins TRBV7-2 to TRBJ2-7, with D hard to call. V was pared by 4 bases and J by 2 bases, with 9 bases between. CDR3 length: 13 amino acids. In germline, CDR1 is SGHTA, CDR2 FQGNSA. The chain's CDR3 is CASSSDGTYEQYV. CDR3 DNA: TGTGCCAGCAGCTCGGACGGAACCTACGAGCAGTACGTC.

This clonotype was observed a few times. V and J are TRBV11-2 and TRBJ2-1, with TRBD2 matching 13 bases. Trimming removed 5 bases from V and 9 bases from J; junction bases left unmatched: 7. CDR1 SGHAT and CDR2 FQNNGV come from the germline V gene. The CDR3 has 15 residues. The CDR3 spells CASSVTSGRMAEQFF. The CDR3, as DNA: TGTGCCAGCAGCGTGACTAGCGGGAGGATGGCTGAGCAGTTCTTC.

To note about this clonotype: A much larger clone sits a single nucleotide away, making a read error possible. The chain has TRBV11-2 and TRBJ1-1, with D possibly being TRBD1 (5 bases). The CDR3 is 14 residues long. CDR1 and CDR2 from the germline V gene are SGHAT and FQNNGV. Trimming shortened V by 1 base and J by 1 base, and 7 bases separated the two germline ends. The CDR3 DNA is TGTGCCAGCAGCTTAGCTGGGGCGAACACTGAAGCTTTCTTT. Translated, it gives CASSLAGANTEAFF.

This chain's CDR3 is CASSQDRNINSPLHF. The CDR3 coding sequence is TGTGCCAGCAGCCAAGATCGGAACATCAATTCACCCCTCCACTTT. This rearrangement joins TRBV14 to TRBJ1-6; D is unclear. The CDR3 spans 15 residues. Germline CDR1 reads SGHDN; CDR2 reads FVKESK. Trimming cost V 0 bases and J 7 bases, with 10 bases left between them. The full variable domain, rest sourced from reference TRBV14 and TRBJ1-6, is EAGVTQFPSHSVIEKGQTVTLRCDPISGHDNLYWYRRVMGKEIKFLLHFVKESKQDESGMPNNRFLAERTGGTYSTLKVQPAELEDSGVYFCASSQDRNINSPLHFGNGTRLTVT.

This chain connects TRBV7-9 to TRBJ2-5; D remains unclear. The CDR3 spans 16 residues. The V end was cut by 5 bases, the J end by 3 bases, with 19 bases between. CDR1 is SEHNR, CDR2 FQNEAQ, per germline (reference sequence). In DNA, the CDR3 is TGTGCCAGCAGCCCATCTTTCGGGCGAACCGAAGAGACCCAGTACTTC. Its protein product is CASSPSFGRTEETQYF.